This TCR beta chain derives from a study of T-cell reconstitution after alpha-beta-depleted transplantation in children. This clonotype was detected ten times or more. Unique molecular identifiers were used in preparing the TCRbeta library. MiXCR, applied by TCRdb to the PCR reads, yields one record per CDR3 protein. Of 200,000 to 250,000 distinct CDR3 sequences listed, around 9.7% were seen once; the top ten hold 5.1%. The sequence derives from a human donor who donated a stem cell graft to a child with SCID. Sequenced here: PBMCs from the stem cell graft donor, sampled from the stem cell graft.

In DNA, the CDR3 is TGCAGTGCTAGAGATCTGGGCAGCCTACTAGGGACCCAGTACTTC. It specifies CSARDLGSLLGTQYF. V gene TRBV20-1 combines with J gene TRBJ2-5; tentative D call: TRBD2 (5 bases). V was shortened by 0 bases and J by 7 bases, with 18 bases between the two germline ends. Germline assignment: CDR1 DFQATT and CDR2 SNEGSKA (reference sequence). CDR3 length equals 15 residues.